The source of this T cell receptor beta chain is a study of T cell responses to AZD1222 COVID-19 vaccine. General study findings and limits: Targeting of unmutated variant regions was reportedly seen in nearly half of spike-specific TCRs.

Looked up from germline, CDR1 is MDHEN and CDR2 is SYDVKM. V lost 5 bases and J 6 bases, leaving 11 bases between the germline ends. CDR3 size: 14 residues. Using immunoSEQ multiplex PCR, the repertoire was profiled, and TCRdb retains in-frame clones only, with some absent. The sample contains approximately 150,000 clones, around 88% of which appear only once. Worth noting for this clone: Its antigen is currently unknown.

The V and J genes are TRBV28 and TRBJ1-6; unclear D gene. The sequence came from an adult in good health. The sample in question was peripheral blood, obtained on day 0 of AZD1222 vaccination. This chain's CDR3 is CASSGTPGNSPLHF. For the CDR3, the DNA is TGTGCCAGCAGTGGTACACCGGGTAATTCACCCCTCCACTTT.